These T cell receptor beta chains were read from a single sample in a study of blood T cell repertoires in COVID-19. Profiled with immunoSEQ multiplex PCR; TCRdb holds only in-frame clones, not every one. The table lists over 150,000 clones, about 88% of them singletons. Sequencing used PBMCs or T cells enriched from blood (not recorded which). The receptors were sampled from a woman between 50 and 59 years old who had recovered from COVID-19. Both conserved end residues are trimmed from each CDR3. Fields, in order: D gene, V gene, clone size, CDR3 protein. The D gene is left open where the match is weak. For some rows the clone size is stated as once, few or many, or as a class when expanded; others skip it.

D gene: TRBD1
V gene: TRBV15
clone size: NA
CDR3 protein: ATSRAGQGAADTQY

D gene: NA
V gene: TRBV5-4
clone size: NA
CDR3 protein: ASSLGGARGADTQY

D gene: TRBD2
V gene: TRBV7-3
clone size: NA
CDR3 protein: ASSLSSGSYNEQF

D gene: TRBD1
V gene: TRBV27
clone size: once
CDR3 protein: ASSSRDRGLSYNSPLH

D gene: TRBD1
V gene: TRBV18
clone size: NA
CDR3 protein: ASSPTRTGGHTEAF

D gene: NA
V gene: TRBV28
clone size: NA
CDR3 protein: ASRRGGSYNEQF

D gene: NA
V gene: TRBV19
clone size: NA
CDR3 protein: ASSPRDSSPDEQY

D gene: TRBD2
V gene: TRBV29-1
clone size: NA
CDR3 protein: SVGTSGSTDTQY

D gene: NA
V gene: TRBV29-1
clone size: NA
CDR3 protein: SACLSANEKLF

D gene: TRBD1
V gene: TRBV7-9
clone size: NA
CDR3 protein: ASSRGDRGLQETQY

D gene: TRBD1
V gene: TRBV19
clone size: NA
CDR3 protein: ASTPGGITEAF

D gene: TRBD1
V gene: TRBV5-1
clone size: NA
CDR3 protein: ASSQLPGQGQAGANVLT

D gene: NA
V gene: TRBV27
clone size: few
CDR3 protein: ASSLSMLAYTGELF

D gene: NA
V gene: TRBV6-5
clone size: NA
CDR3 protein: ASRTTRQGGQF

D gene: TRBD2
V gene: TRBV7-8
clone size: once
CDR3 protein: ASSFRSGRAYNEQF

D gene: TRBD2
V gene: TRBV11-2
clone size: few
CDR3 protein: ASSPGMGGLASYEQY

D gene: NA
V gene: TRBV5-4
clone size: once
CDR3 protein: ASSFWQGGSYEQY

D gene: NA
V gene: TRBV27
clone size: NA
CDR3 protein: ASSLEPGLKVF

D gene: TRBD1
V gene: TRBV7-2
clone size: once
CDR3 protein: ASSPQRGQGAEQY

D gene: TRBD1
V gene: TRBV2
clone size: NA
CDR3 protein: ASSERTGPYEQY

D gene: NA
V gene: TRBV3-1/TRBV3-2
clone size: NA
CDR3 protein: ASSQARLAMADTQY

D gene: NA
V gene: TRBV7-9
clone size: NA
CDR3 protein: ASSLGLPSPLH

D gene: TRBD2
V gene: TRBV4-1
clone size: few
CDR3 protein: ASRAIGTSGRNEQF

D gene: TRBD2
V gene: TRBV15
clone size: NA
CDR3 protein: ATSRDAGLAGALNEQF

D gene: NA
V gene: TRBV28
clone size: NA
CDR3 protein: ASSPQGPGTQY

D gene: NA
V gene: TRBV30
clone size: NA
CDR3 protein: AWSVWTEAGLNEQF

D gene: TRBD2
V gene: TRBV3-1/TRBV3-2
clone size: NA
CDR3 protein: ASRVSGTNTGELF

D gene: NA
V gene: TRBV18
clone size: once
CDR3 protein: ASSPPESSYEQY

D gene: NA
V gene: TRBV5-1
clone size: NA
CDR3 protein: ASSLGGMDNEQF

D gene: TRBD1
V gene: TRBV13
clone size: NA
CDR3 protein: ASSKRTGADNSPLH

D gene: TRBD1
V gene: TRBV19
clone size: NA
CDR3 protein: ASSSRQGGRTEAF

D gene: NA
V gene: TRBV6-5
clone size: once
CDR3 protein: ASSSLANTGELF

D gene: NA
V gene: TRBV28
clone size: NA
CDR3 protein: ASSLGGRISGANVLT

D gene: TRBD2
V gene: TRBV5-5
clone size: NA
CDR3 protein: ASSGWTSGSRNIQY

D gene: NA
V gene: TRBV7-2
clone size: NA
CDR3 protein: ASTSSVSSYNEQF

D gene: TRBD1
V gene: TRBV24-1
clone size: NA
CDR3 protein: ATSVGQGGTDTQY

D gene: NA
V gene: TRBV12-3/TRBV12-4
clone size: NA
CDR3 protein: ASSFPDNEQF

D gene: TRBD1
V gene: TRBV7-2
clone size: NA
CDR3 protein: ASSLRGQGPSPLH

D gene: NA
V gene: TRBV5-4
clone size: NA
CDR3 protein: ASSLGGTKSSYEQY

D gene: NA
V gene: TRBV24-1
clone size: NA
CDR3 protein: ATSDSNQPQH

D gene: TRBD2
V gene: TRBV6-5
clone size: NA
CDR3 protein: ASRPRAGGFEF

D gene: TRBD1
V gene: TRBV6-5
clone size: NA
CDR3 protein: ASSYTGQGSVPLH

D gene: NA
V gene: TRBV5-4
clone size: NA
CDR3 protein: ASSLESSYNEQF

D gene: NA
V gene: TRBV20-1
clone size: NA
CDR3 protein: SARMRVGAF

D gene: TRBD1
V gene: TRBV6-8
clone size: NA
CDR3 protein: ASSYAGTGERMNTEAF

D gene: TRBD2
V gene: TRBV15
clone size: NA
CDR3 protein: ATSQGLVDHEQY

D gene: NA
V gene: TRBV7-2
clone size: NA
CDR3 protein: ASSYGTSTDTQY

D gene: TRBD1
V gene: TRBV6-5
clone size: NA
CDR3 protein: ASSYGTTGVRNEQF